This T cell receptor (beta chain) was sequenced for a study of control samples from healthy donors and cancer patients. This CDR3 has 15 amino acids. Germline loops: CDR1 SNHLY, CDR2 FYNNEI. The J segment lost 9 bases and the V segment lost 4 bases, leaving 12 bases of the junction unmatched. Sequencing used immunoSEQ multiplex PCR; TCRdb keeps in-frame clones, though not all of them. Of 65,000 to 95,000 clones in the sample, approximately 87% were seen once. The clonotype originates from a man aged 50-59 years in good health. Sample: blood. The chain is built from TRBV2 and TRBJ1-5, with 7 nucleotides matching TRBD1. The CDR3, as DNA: TGTGCCAGCAGTGGAAGGGGGACAGCCGAGGGGCCCCAGCATTTT. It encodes CASSGRGTAEGPQHF.